This is a list of T cell receptor beta chains from one sample in a study of blood T cells in healthy people across ages. MiXCR, applied by TCRdb to the 5' RACE reads, yields one record per CDR3 protein. The profile shows roughly 830,000 distinct CDR3 sequences, roughly 60% of them singletons. The specimen sequenced was blood. Receptors were obtained from a man aged 30 to 45 in good health. Both conserved end residues are part of each CDR3.

V gene	J gene	CDR3 protein
TRBV7-2	TRBJ2-3	CASSLDSLADPAYDTQYF
TRBV20-1	TRBJ1-1	CSARDRIANTEAFF
TRBV24-1	TRBJ2-7	CATSDSPGQGTLYEQYF
TRBV7-9	TRBJ2-4	CASSRDRNIQYF
TRBV28	TRBJ1-6	CASSFSGQGNSPLHF
TRBV10-3	TRBJ2-3	CASAESGRGTDTQYF
TRBV4-2	TRBJ2-7	CASGQDLEREQYF
TRBV12-3/TRBV12-4	TRBJ2-2	CASSLKGTGELFF
TRBV6-2/TRBV6-3	TRBJ2-4	CASSRTRQDVYF
TRBV6-4	TRBJ2-6	CASSAQGSTGANVLTF
TRBV14	TRBJ2-7	CASSRIPSYEQYF
TRBV5-6	TRBJ2-7	CASSSSSYFYEQYF
TRBV29-1	TRBJ2-5	CSVEDPDGGGLKETQYF
TRBV7-3	.	CASSLQGDYYEQYF
TRBV28	TRBJ2-7	CASSLSNYEQYF
TRBV20-1	TRBJ1-1	CSAPGQAKGNTEAFF
TRBV29-1	TRBJ1-4	CSVRGPQEEKLFF
TRBV6-6	TRBJ2-7	CASSYPSGGTYEQYF
TRBV4-2	TRBJ2-6	CASSPDLGQGANVLTF
TRBV4-2	TRBJ2-7	CASSLAGRERPYEQYF
TRBV12-3/TRBV12-4	TRBJ2-7	CASSLAPESYEQYF
TRBV4-3	TRBJ2-5	CASSLGVAGSGSETQYF
TRBV28	TRBJ2-7	CASSFTGPSDEQYF
TRBV6-4	TRBJ2-3	CATSPTSGDTDTQYF
TRBV20-1	TRBJ2-1	CSARAGGPNNEQFF
TRBV7-8	TRBJ2-1	CASSSTETLNEQFF
TRBV9	TRBJ2-1	CASSPGGGTHNEQFF
TRBV5-6	TRBJ2-4	CASSWDEVGDIQYF
TRBV24-1	TRBJ1-5	CATSESRTGQPQHF
TRBV12-3/TRBV12-4	TRBJ2-7	CASSPGNVPEQYF
TRBV3-1	TRBJ2-5	CASSRPDRGRQETQYF
TRBV5-5	TRBJ2-3	CASSLEASGSTDTQYF
TRBV18	TRBJ2-5	CASSPGQGFETQYF
TRBV25-1	TRBJ2-3	CASSEPPTSGRTDTQYF
TRBV6-5	TRBJ2-5	CASSYSKAGASSGVQETRYF
TRBV15	TRBJ2-5	CATSREIPNQETQYF
TRBV9	TRBJ1-3	CASSGRDRATSGNTIYF
TRBV6-5	TRBJ2-3	CASTGLKATDTQYF
TRBV5-1	.	CASSPPTAAYEQYF
TRBV7-6	.	CASSLVPTSGFHEQYF
TRBV6-5	TRBJ2-1	CASSHEDGSSYNEQFF
TRBV12-3/TRBV12-4	TRBJ1-2	CASTIQRDYGYTF
TRBV14	TRBJ2-1	CASSLYRGLSYNEQFF
TRBV7-2	.	CASSLLSGTQYF
TRBV20-1	TRBJ2-1	CSASSRAGGEQFF
TRBV12-3/TRBV12-4	.	CASSFFGVLEQYF
TRBV27	TRBJ2-6	CASSLRDSSLSGANVLTF
TRBV27	.	CASGGGRRTYEQYF
TRBV7-2	TRBJ2-1	CASTRTSGEFLANEQFF
TRBV15	TRBJ2-3	CATKGGGTDTQYF
TRBV4-3	TRBJ2-1	CASSQDRGGGSTEEFF
TRBV10-3	TRBJ1-2	CAISESKTNYGYTF
TRBV12-3/TRBV12-4	TRBJ2-5	CASSLGWALLQETQYF
TRBV29-1	TRBJ1-2	CSVAGGLYGYTF